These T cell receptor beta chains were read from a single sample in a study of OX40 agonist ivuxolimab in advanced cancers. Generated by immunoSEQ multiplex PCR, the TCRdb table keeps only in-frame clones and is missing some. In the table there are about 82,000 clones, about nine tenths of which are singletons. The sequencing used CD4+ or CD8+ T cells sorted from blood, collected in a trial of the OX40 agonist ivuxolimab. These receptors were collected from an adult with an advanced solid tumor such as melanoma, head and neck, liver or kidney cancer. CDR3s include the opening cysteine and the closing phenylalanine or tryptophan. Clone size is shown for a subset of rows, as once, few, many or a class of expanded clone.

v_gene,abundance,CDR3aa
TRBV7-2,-,CASSSLGTGDTGELFF
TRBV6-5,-,CASNPGGDYGYTF
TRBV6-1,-,CASRLGQGLYNEQFF
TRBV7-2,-,CASSSWTSGYEQYF
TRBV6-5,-,CASRPNRGETQYF
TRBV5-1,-,CASSLGLAGVEEQFF
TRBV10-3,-,CAISEVSPSQETQYF
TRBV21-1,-,CTSSHGRTVDRELSRELFF
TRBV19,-,CASLDGAGPQHF
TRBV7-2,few,CASSLGQYSNQPQHF